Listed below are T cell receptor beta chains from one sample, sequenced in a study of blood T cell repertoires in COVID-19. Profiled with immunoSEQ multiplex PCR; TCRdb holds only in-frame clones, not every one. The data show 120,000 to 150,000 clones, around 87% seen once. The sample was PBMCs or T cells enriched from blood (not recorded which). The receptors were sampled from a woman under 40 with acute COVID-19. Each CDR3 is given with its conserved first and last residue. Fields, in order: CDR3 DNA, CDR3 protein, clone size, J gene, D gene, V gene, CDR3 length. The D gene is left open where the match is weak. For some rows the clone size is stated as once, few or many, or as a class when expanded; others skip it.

TGTGCCAGCAGTTTAGCTCGGGGTTCTACAGTAATGGTGGCCCAGCATTTT CASSLARGSTVMVAQHF - TRBJ1-5 - TRBV28 17
TGTGCCAGCAACCCGTCCCGGTCGGATGAAAAACTGTTTTTT CASNPSRSDEKLFF - TRBJ1-4 - TRBV7-8 14
TGTGCCATCAGTGAGGGACAGAAAGAGACCCAGTACTTC CAISEGQKETQYF once TRBJ2-5 - TRBV10-3 13
TGTGCCAGTAGTATCCCGCGGACTAGCGGATTGTACCAAGAGACCCAGTACTTC CASSIPRTSGLYQETQYF - TRBJ2-5 TRBD2 TRBV19 18
TGTGCCAGCAGCCTTCGACAGGGGGCTGCCGGGGAGCTGTTTTTT CASSLRQGAAGELFF - TRBJ2-2 TRBD1 TRBV7-3 15
TGTGCCAGCAGTTTAAGCTCCCTCTATGGCTACACCTTC CASSLSSLYGYTF - TRBJ1-2 - TRBV28 13
TGTGCCAGCAGCTTACCCGGGACAGGGGACCCACCCCTCCACTTT CASSLPGTGDPPLHF - TRBJ1-6 TRBD1 TRBV7-9 15
TGTGCCAGCAGTTCGTTGGGAGCGGGAGGGTTCGGGGAGCTGTTTTTT CASSSLGAGGFGELFF - TRBJ2-2 TRBD2 TRBV28 16
TGTGCCAGCAGCTTTTACGGAAGCGCTGAAGCTTTCTTT CASSFYGSAEAFF - TRBJ1-1 - TRBV5-6 13
TGCAGCGTTTGGGTGGTGGCTAGCGGGAGGCATAGCACAGATACGCAGTATTTT CSVWVVASGRHSTDTQYF - TRBJ2-3 TRBD2 TRBV29-1 18
TGCGCCAGCAGCAGATCCGACAGGGTTGGTGGCTACACCTTC CASSRSDRVGGYTF - TRBJ1-2 TRBD1 TRBV5-1 14
TGTGCCAGCAGCTTAGACAGGGCCGAGGATACGCAGTATTTT CASSLDRAEDTQYF - TRBJ2-3 TRBD1 TRBV5-4 14
TGTGCCAGCAGCTTAGGCTCGCTAAAGGGGGAGGGAGGGTACGAGCAGTACTTC CASSLGSLKGEGGYEQYF - TRBJ2-7 - TRBV7-2 18
TGTGCCAGCAGCTCTCAACCAGGGGGACTAGCGGGAGTGCATGAGCAGTTCTTC CASSSQPGGLAGVHEQFF - TRBJ2-1 TRBD2 TRBV7-2 18
TGTGCCAGCAGTAACGGGGGTCTTTATGGCTACACCTTC CASSNGGLYGYTF - TRBJ1-2 - TRBV2 13
TGTGCCAGCAGCTCCTACCCCGGAGGGGACTATGGCTACACCTTC CASSSYPGGDYGYTF - TRBJ1-2 - TRBV11-2 15
TGTGCCAGCAGCTTGACAGGGCAGATATTAGGCACCATATATTTT CASSLTGQILGTIYF - TRBJ1-3 TRBD1 TRBV7-2 15
TGTGCCAGCAGCCAATCCTCCGGGGGAGGCTACAATGAGCAGTTCTTC CASSQSSGGGYNEQFF - TRBJ2-1 - TRBV7-2 16
TGTGCCAGCAGTTACGGTCTAGCAGATTACAATGAGCAGTTCTTC CASSYGLADYNEQFF once TRBJ2-1 - TRBV6-2/TRBV6-3 15
TGCAGTGCTAGCGAGTATACGCAGTATTTT CSASEYTQYF - TRBJ2-3 - TRBV20-1 10
TGTGCCACCAGCAGGGCTTTAAGTGCCCTCACAGATACGCAGTATTTT CATSRALSALTDTQYF many TRBJ2-3 - TRBV15 16
TGTGCCAGCAGTCCCCGGGGGACCTATAGCAATCAGCCCCAGCATTTT CASSPRGTYSNQPQHF few TRBJ1-5 - TRBV28 16
TGTGCCAGCAGTCGGACTAGCGGAGCCCAGTCCTACGAGCAGTACTTC CASSRTSGAQSYEQYF - TRBJ2-7 TRBD2 TRBV11-2 16
TGTGCCAGCAGCTTGCAGGGATACTCTGGAAACACCATATATTTT CASSLQGYSGNTIYF - TRBJ1-3 - TRBV5-5 15
TGTGCCAGCAGCAAAAGCGGGCCAGGTCCCCCCTCCTACGAGCAGTACTTC CASSKSGPGPPSYEQYF - TRBJ2-7 - TRBV21-1 17
TGTGCCAGCAGCCAAGGCACAGGGGGGCTGGGGACTGAAGCTTTCTTT CASSQGTGGLGTEAFF - TRBJ1-1 TRBD1 TRBV3-1/TRBV3-2 16
TGCGCCAGCAGCTTGGAGGGGAACATCTACGAGCAGTACTTC CASSLEGNIYEQYF - TRBJ2-7 - TRBV5-1 14
TGTGCCAGTAGTAGGGGACAGAACACTGAAGCTTTCTTT CASSRGQNTEAFF - TRBJ1-1 - TRBV19 13
TGTGCCAGCAGCTTAGGGGTCTACGAGCAGTACTTC CASSLGVYEQYF - TRBJ2-7 - TRBV5-5 12
TGTGCCAGCAGCCGGACAGGGATTGGCACAGATACGCAGTATTTT CASSRTGIGTDTQYF - TRBJ2-3 TRBD1 TRBV6-5 15
TGCGCCAGCAGCCAAGGGGGGGATTCACCCCTCCACTTT CASSQGGDSPLHF - TRBJ1-6 - TRBV4-3 13
TGTGCCACCAGCAGACCCGGCCAGGGGGTATCTCGTGATCAGCCCCAGCATTTT CATSRPGQGVSRDQPQHF - TRBJ1-5 TRBD1 TRBV15 18
TGTGCCAGCTCACCCTCTGGGGGGACAGGTACCTACGAGCAGTACTTC CASSPSGGTGTYEQYF - TRBJ2-7 TRBD1 TRBV18 16
TGCAGTGCTAGTCGAGCGGGAGCCCCAGATACGCAGTATTTT CSASRAGAPDTQYF - TRBJ2-3 TRBD2 TRBV20-1 14
TGTGCCAGTAGTATAGAGGAGACTGAAGCTTTCTTT CASSIEETEAFF few TRBJ1-1 - TRBV19 12
TGTGCCAGCAGTTACCCTGGACAGGTCACAGATACGCAGTATTTT CASSYPGQVTDTQYF - TRBJ2-3 TRBD1 TRBV6-2/TRBV6-3 15
TGTGCCAGCAGTTACTCGTCAGCGATCACCGGGGAGCTGTTTTTT CASSYSSAITGELFF - TRBJ2-2 - TRBV6-5 15
TGTGCCAGCATCGGACAGGGTGACTATGGCTACACCTTC CASIGQGDYGYTF once TRBJ1-2 TRBD1 TRBV6-5 13
TGTGCCAGCAGTGCCAATAGCCGTAAGTACTTC CASSANSRKYF - TRBJ2-7 - TRBV28 11
TGTGCCAGCAGGCGACTAGATACCTACAATGAGCAGTTCTTC CASRRLDTYNEQFF once TRBJ2-1 - TRBV2 14
TGTGCCACCAGCAGAGTCAGATACAATGAGCAGTTCTTC CATSRVRYNEQFF - TRBJ2-1 - TRBV15 13
TGTGCCAGCAGCTTAGGGACAGCAGAAGGCTACACCTTC CASSLGTAEGYTF - TRBJ1-2 - TRBV11-1 13
TGTGCCAGCAGCTTTCGGGTTGGAGCGGGCAATGAAAAACTGTTTTTT CASSFRVGAGNEKLFF once TRBJ1-4 - TRBV7-8 16
TGTGCCAGCACCCCCACGGTGAGCGGGAGCTACGAGCAGTACTTC CASTPTVSGSYEQYF few TRBJ2-7 TRBD2 TRBV27 15
TGTGCCAGCAGTTTTGGGCAGGCGAACACTGAAGCTTTCTTT CASSFGQANTEAFF few TRBJ1-1 - TRBV6-5 14
TGTGCCCCGGGGACAGGGACTAACTATGGCTACACCTTC CAPGTGTNYGYTF few TRBJ1-2 TRBD1 TRBV10-3 13
TGCAGCGCCGCATTGGGGACAGGGGGAGCTGAAGCTTTCTTT CSAALGTGGAEAFF - TRBJ1-1 TRBD1 TRBV29-1 14
TGTGCCAGTAGTCCCCAGGGGGCCGGAACTGAAGCTTTCTTT CASSPQGAGTEAFF - TRBJ1-1 TRBD1 TRBV19 14
TGTGCCAGCAGTCCAACAGCCGGACAGGGGGCCCGCGAAAAACTGTTTTTT CASSPTAGQGAREKLFF few TRBJ1-4 TRBD1 TRBV28 17
TGCAGCGTTGAAGAGGTAGACAGGAAGGAATATGGCTACACCTTC CSVEEVDRKEYGYTF - TRBJ1-2 - TRBV29-1 15
TGTGCCAGCAGCGGGGGGGCCCTCTTTTATGGCTACACCTTC CASSGGALFYGYTF - TRBJ1-2 - TRBV2 14
TGTGCCAGCTCACCCGGCGCGGGGACCCACTCTGGAAACACCATATATTTT CASSPGAGTHSGNTIYF - TRBJ1-3 - TRBV18 17
TGTGCCAGCAGCACCTCGGGGGGGCTCCCTGAAGCTTTCTTT CASSTSGGLPEAFF - TRBJ1-1 - TRBV28 14
TGTGCCAGCAGCGTCTTACGAGGGCAAGCTTTCTTT CASSVLRGQAFF - TRBJ1-1 - TRBV3-1/TRBV3-2 12
TGTGCCAGCAGCCGAGCCGGACAGCCACACACAGATACGCAGTATTTT CASSRAGQPHTDTQYF - TRBJ2-3 - TRBV14 16
TGCGCCAGCACACCACATTTCCGCGACACTGGGGCCAACGTCCTGACTTTC CASTPHFRDTGANVLTF few TRBJ2-6 - TRBV5-1 17
TGTGCCACCAGTGATTTTCCGGGACAGGCAGGCAATGAGCAGTTCTTC CATSDFPGQAGNEQFF - TRBJ2-1 TRBD1 TRBV24-1 16
TGCGCCAGCAGCCCAGGGGTCATAGGGTCCTCCTACGAGCAGTACTTC CASSPGVIGSSYEQYF - TRBJ2-7 - TRBV5-1 16
TGTGCCAGCAGCTTGGGGCGGGAGGGCTCCGGGGCCAACGTCCTGACTTTC CASSLGREGSGANVLTF - TRBJ2-6 TRBD2 TRBV5-4 17